This T cell receptor beta chain came from a study of blood T cells in healthy people across ages (dated by TCRdb to 2015 to 2017). Regarding the research as a whole: In model experiments, template switching captured roughly one uniquely barcoded TCR beta cDNA molecule for every two T cells. Donors were grouped into four age groups: young (average roughly 15 years), middle-aged (39), aged (around 62) and long-lived (roughly 80). Using the same blood draw, the study looked at two additional independent replicas of 1 million unique cDNA reads for two donors, one aged 18 to 30 and the other aged 80 or older. Using deep sequencing normalized with unique cDNA molecular identifiers, the study measured how TCR beta repertoire diversity changes with age. To avoid experimental bias, donors of different ages were distributed randomly across sequencing lanes.

The donors were some 36 Caucasian individuals from Russia, aged roughly 6 to 100 years, who were systemically healthy. Around 10 milliliters of peripheral blood were drawn from each donor into EDTA-treated Vacutainer tubes. Ficoll-Paque density-gradient centrifugation was used to isolate PBMCs, with at least 7 million per sample. Trizol reagent was used to extract total RNA from PBMCs, with at least 6 micrograms per sample. For every donor, an aliquot of PBMCs went through flow cytometry to measure the percentages of naive CD45RAhigh/CD27high T cells. Findings and caveats that apply to the study as a whole: A strong correlation was found between observed TCR beta diversity and the percentage of naive T cells measured by flow cytometry. Compared with the aged group, the long-lived group had more naive CD4+ T cells, fewer expanded clones and increased TCR diversity, suggesting age selection. Observed TCR beta diversity per million T cells fell roughly linearly with age, and a significant reduction was already apparent by age around 40. Because donor CMV infection status was unknown, age-related changes in expanded clonotypes were potentially confounded. Since profiling was done on bulk unsorted PBMCs, naive and antigen-experienced compartments could not be conclusively compared. Estimates of total diversity based on one million sequenced T cells were considered lower bounds and underestimates.

This clonotype was seen a few times. This clone's antigen is unknown. The sample holds no much larger clone one base away, and base qualities are not on file. Preparation of the library involved 5' RACE. Reads for this sample came from an Illumina HiSeq 2500. A second PCR of about 7 to 12 cycles was performed with a sample-barcoded 5' primer and a J-beta primer mix. Each TCR beta cDNA molecule received a unique molecular identifier from a template-switch 5' adaptor carrying 12 random nucleotides. Each sample yielded at least 2.5 million CDR3-containing paired-end reads. First-strand cDNA was synthesized from all RNA with the Mint cDNA synthesis kit, primed by a TRBC-specific oligonucleotide. Following uracil-DNA glycosylase treatment, a first 18-cycle PCR with universal primers M1SS and BC2_uni_R was performed on all cDNA. The published analysis was carried out like this. Normalization of each sample was performed by random selection of 1 million high-quality reads, each carrying a distinct molecular identifier. Instead of being binned into consensus sequences, reads with shared molecular identifiers were discarded. CDR3 identification, clonotype clustering and error correction used MiTCR with a Q25 quality threshold and the strictest error-elimination algorithm. A nonparametric unseen species model with Euler transformation was used to estimate a lower bound on total TCR beta diversity. TCRdb reran the public reads through fastp at Q25 and MiXCR, keeping productive beta chains. One record per CDR3 amino acid sequence lists the most common genes and DNA. TCRdb assigned the V and J calls; the authors' analysis was not used. The sample data list 550,000 to 600,000 distinct CDR3 sequences, and around 50% of these were observed just once. The ten largest account for around 25% of the sample.

The sequenced sample was blood. This sequence originates from a man older than 75 in good health.

The DNA sequence is TGTGCCAGCAGTTTAGCGGGAGTTGGGATCAATGAGCAGTTCTTC. Its coded protein is CASSLAGVGINEQFF. The rearranged chain carries TRBV12-3 or TRBV12-4 and TRBJ2-1; the best D guess is TRBD2, with 5 bases matching. V sheds 0 bases and J sheds 6 bases, leaving 12 bases between their ends. The CDR3, cysteine through phenylalanine, is 15 amino acids long. The CDR3 DNA has 45 bases and is translated from base 1.